Given below is one TCR beta chain in context. No antigen is known for it. No base qualities exist here, and no much larger clone lies one base off it. The CDR3 starts with the cysteine, ends with the phenylalanine, and has 14 residues. Left in the record is the CDR3 DNA by itself, 42 bases read in frame from the first base. Here V drops 6 bases and J drops 6 bases, and the junction holds 9 bases not matched to any gene. Systemically healthy Caucasian individuals from Russia, over 30 in total and aged about 6 to 90 years, were included as donors. Approximately 9.3 milliliters of peripheral blood were drawn from each donor into EDTA-treated Vacutainer tubes. PBMCs were isolated by Ficoll-Paque density-gradient centrifugation, with at least 7 million obtained per sample. Trizol reagent was used to extract total RNA from the PBMCs, yielding at least 5 micrograms per sample. The percentages of naive CD45RAhigh/CD27high T cells were determined by flow cytometry on a PBMC aliquot from every donor.

To prepare the library, 5' RACE was applied. Sequenced on an Illumina HiSeq 2500. A second PCR of roughly 6 to 11 cycles was performed with a sample-barcoded 5' primer and a J-beta primer mix. A template-switch 5' adaptor carrying 12 random nucleotides introduced a unique molecular identifier onto each TCR beta cDNA molecule. Each sample yielded at least 3 million CDR3-containing paired-end reads. All of the RNA was converted into first-strand cDNA using the Mint cDNA synthesis kit, with a TRBC-specific oligonucleotide serving as the primer. Following uracil-DNA glycosylase treatment, a first 18-cycle PCR with universal primers M1SS and BC2_uni_R was performed on all cDNA. The authors processed their data as follows. Normalization of each sample was performed by random selection of 1 million high-quality reads, each carrying a distinct molecular identifier. Reads with shared molecular identifiers were discarded instead of being binned into consensus sequences. MiTCR, run with a Q25 quality threshold and the strictest error-elimination algorithm, handled CDR3 identification, clonotype clustering and error correction. A nonparametric unseen species model using Euler transformation provided a lower-bound estimate of total TCR beta diversity. TCRdb's own reprocessing of the public reads used fastp at Q25 and MiXCR and kept productive beta chains. Each CDR3 protein appears once, grouped with its most common genes and DNA. TCRdb, rather than the study authors, made the V and J calls. In this sample the table shows roughly 2 million distinct CDR3 sequences, around 48% of which occur a single time. Of the sample, less than 2.5% is held by the ten largest clones.

This specimen comes from a study of blood T cells in healthy people across ages (dated by TCRdb to the mid-2010s). In the study overall: In model experiments, template switching captured roughly one uniquely barcoded TCR beta cDNA molecule for every two T cells. Donors of different ages were randomly distributed across sequencing lanes to avoid experimental bias. The study analyzed two additional independent replicas of 1 million unique cDNA reads from the same blood draw for two donors, one aged 18 to 30 and one aged 80 or older. To track age-related changes in TCR beta repertoire diversity, the study relied on deep sequencing normalized with unique cDNA molecular identifiers. Donors were grouped into four age groups: young (average approximately 16 years), middle-aged (roughly 38), aged (approximately 67) and long-lived (over 80). Findings and caveats that apply to the study as a whole: Compared with the aged group, the long-lived group had more naive CD4+ T cells, fewer expanded clones and increased TCR diversity, a pattern suggesting age selection. Donor CMV infection status was unknown, potentially confounding age-related changes in expanded clonotypes. Observed TCR beta diversity per million T cells fell roughly linearly with age, and a significant reduction was already apparent by age roughly 41. There was a strong correlation between observed TCR beta diversity and the percentage of naive T cells measured by flow cytometry. Because profiling used bulk unsorted PBMCs, naive and antigen-experienced compartments could not be compared conclusively. Estimates of total diversity based on one million sequenced T cells were regarded as lower bounds and as underestimates.

The sequence was collected from a woman aged 35 to 49 in good health. The sequencing input was blood. The sequence joins TRBV12-3 or TRBV12-4 to TRBJ2-5; TRBD1 fits 8 bases in the junction. In nucleotides, the sequence is TGTGCCAGCAGCCCCGAACAGGGGGGAAAGACCCAGTACTTC. It translates to CASSPEQGGKTQYF.